A single sample is the source of the 32 T cell receptor beta chains below, sequenced in a study of T cells after yellow fever vaccination. A single record per CDR3 protein comes from TCRdb applying MiXCR to the 5' RACE reads. The sample has 600,000 to 750,000 distinct CDR3 sequences; around an eighth are singletons. The material was PBMCs, obtained on the day of the yellow fever booster vaccination. Receptors originate from a man aged 25 to 45 who received the YFV17D yellow fever vaccine.

This clonotype was seen more than once but under ten times. The chain is built from TRBV20-1 and TRBJ2-7, with TRBD2 matching 7 bases. CDR1 and CDR2 (germline): DFQATT, SNEGSKA (reference sequence). With 3 bases clipped from V and 4 bases from J, the junction kept 6 bases outside the gene matches. The CDR3 covers 13 residues. For the CDR3, the DNA is TGCAGTGCTAGGGCGGGAGCCAGATACGAGCAGTACTTC. Its protein is CSARAGARYEQYF.

This clonotype was counted only a few times. This rearrangement joins TRBV6-6 to TRBJ2-1; TRBD2 aligns across 12 bases. Germline V lookup: CDR1 MNHNY, CDR2 SVGAGI (reference sequence). The CDR3 loop spans 13 amino acids. The V and J ends lost 7 bases and 10 bases, in that order; junction bases with no gene match: 5. CDR3 protein: CASKLAGGREQFF. The CDR3 DNA reads as TGTGCCAGCAAACTAGCGGGAGGACGGGAGCAGTTCTTC.

The V gene is TRBV20-1, the J gene TRBJ2-7; TRBD1 matches 9 bases. Per the germline V gene, CDR1 is DFQATT and CDR2 is SNEGSKA (reference sequence). The CDR3 is 15 residues long. V was pared by 0 bases and J by 5 bases, with 8 bases of the junction left unmatched. Here the CDR3 reads CSARDGGTGYDEQYF. CDR3 DNA: TGCAGTGCTAGAGATGGCGGGACAGGGTACGACGAGCAGTACTTC.

The V gene is TRBV7-2, the J gene TRBJ2-3; TRBD2 matches at 7 bases. Trimming took 5 bases from V and 5 from J; bases not matched to a gene: 4. CDR3 length equals 13 residues. CDR1 is SGHTA, CDR2 FQGNSA, per germline. The CDR3 bases are TGTGCCAGCAGCCGGGACTACCAAGATACGCAGTATTTT. Translating it yields CASSRDYQDTQYF.

The rearrangement joins TRBV12-3 or TRBV12-4 to TRBJ1-1; no firm D call. V lost 5 bases and J lost 4, with 14 bases in between. This CDR3 is 14 amino acids long. The CDR3 DNA is TGTGCCAGCAGTCCCCGTGGAGTAGCCACTGAAGCTTTCTTT. This translates into CASSPRGVATEAFF.

The V and J genes are TRBV3-1 and TRBJ2-2; TRBD1 matches 10 bases. Germline CDR1 and CDR2: LGHDT and YNNKEL (reference sequence). The V segment lost 11 bases and the J segment 3 bases; nucleotides outside the gene matches: 15. This CDR3 spans 17 amino acids. CDR3 coding DNA: TGTGCCTCCTGCCAAGGTGACAGGGGGCCGTACACCGGGGAGCTGTTTTTT. Its protein is CASCQGDRGPYTGELFF.

This chain uses TRBV12-3 or TRBV12-4 with TRBJ1-4; maybe TRBD1 (5 bases). The CDR3 loop spans 14 amino acids. V was pared by 2 bases and J by 8 bases, with 12 bases between. This CDR3 reads CASSLQGFKEKLFF. The CDR3 DNA follows: TGTGCCAGCAGTTTACAGGGTTTTAAGGAAAAACTGTTTTTT.

This clonotype was detected a few times. In DNA form, the CDR3 reads TGCGCCAGCAGCCAAGAGATGAATGTCAGGGTTGAAGCTTTCTTT. It translates to CASSQEMNVRVEAFF. The chain links TRBV4-3 to TRBJ1-1, with D possibly TRBD1 on 5 matching bases. The germline V gene encodes CDR1 LGHNA and CDR2 YSLEER. Deletions cut 0 bases from V and 7 bases from J, with 15 bases between. The CDR3 is made up of 15 amino acids.

This clonotype turned up a few times. V is TRBV6-5 and J is TRBJ2-4; possible D gene TRBD2, 5 bases. Between the trimmed V and J ends, which lost 3 bases and 5 bases, there was a span of 11 bases. Germline lookup yields CDR1 MNHEY and CDR2 SVGAGI. The CDR3 is made up of 14 amino acids. The CDR3 DNA follows: TGTGCCAGCAGTTATCGGGGTCGTGAAAACATTCAGTACTTC. Its translation: CASSYRGRENIQYF.

In its sample, this clonotype was seen many times. V usage is TRBV5-1 and J usage is TRBJ2-1; D gene uncertain. This CDR3 spans 15 amino acids. The V and J ends lost 4 bases and 0 bases respectively, with 11 bases between them. Germline lookup yields CDR1 SGHRS and CDR2 YFSETQ. CDR3 amino acids: CASSPEASSYNEQFF. The CDR3 nucleotides are TGCGCCAGCAGCCCCGAGGCTAGCTCCTACAATGAGCAGTTCTTC.

This clonotype was counted many times. The chain is built from TRBV7-9 and TRBJ2-2; either TRBD1 or TRBD2 may fit D (5 bases each). V dropped 2 bases and J dropped 0 bases, with 10 bases sitting between them. There are 16 residues in the CDR3. Germline-derived CDR1 and CDR2 are SEHNR and FQNEAQ (reference sequence). The CDR3 protein is CASSLRDLSNTGELFF. As DNA, the CDR3 is TGTGCCAGCAGCTTAAGGGACCTATCGAACACCGGGGAGCTGTTTTTT.

The chain couples TRBV19 to TRBJ2-2, with 7 bases identical to TRBD2. This CDR3 region has 16 residues. Trimming removed 2 bases from V and 6 bases from J; junction bases left unmatched: 9. Germline V CDR1 and CDR2: LNHDA, SQIVND (reference sequence). CDR3 in amino acids: CASSINPAGMSGELFF. For the CDR3, the DNA is TGTGCCAGTAGTATAAACCCAGCGGGGATGTCCGGGGAGCTGTTTTTT.

The chain joins TRBV12-3 or TRBV12-4 to TRBJ2-2; D is perhaps TRBD1 (5 bases). V was cut by 6 bases and J by 8 bases, with 7 bases left in between. This CDR3 comprises 11 residues. The CDR3 DNA sequence: TGTGCCAGCAGAAAGGGGGGGGAGCTGTTTTTT. Protein: CASRKGGELFF.

J is TRBJ2-1 and V is TRBV6-5; tentative D call: TRBD1 (5 bases). Trimming left V 2 bases short and J 1 base short, with 15 bases between. Per germline, CDR1 MNHEY and CDR2 SVGAGI. The CDR3 contains 17 residues. The CDR3 is CASSYKRGIRSYNEQFF. The DNA of the CDR3 is TGTGCCAGCAGTTACAAAAGGGGAATCCGATCCTACAATGAGCAGTTCTTC.

This clonotype has ten or more counts. The chain is built from TRBV5-1 and TRBJ2-7; D gene ambiguous. V gave up 2 bases and J gave up 3 bases, with 15 bases separating them. Per germline, CDR1 SGHRS and CDR2 YFSETQ. CDR3 size: 15 residues. The CDR3 reads CASSFSSTSNYEQYF. The CDR3 DNA is TGCGCCAGCAGCTTCAGTTCGACATCAAACTACGAGCAGTACTTC.

In its sample, this clonotype was seen a few times. This chain connects TRBV5-1 to TRBJ2-7; 9 bases match TRBD2. This CDR3 is 13 amino acids long. The ends lost 5 bases at V and 7 bases at J; junction bases unmatched: 7. Germline loops: CDR1 SGHRS, CDR2 YFSETQ. The CDR3 spells CASRASGTGEQYF. As DNA, the CDR3 is TGCGCCAGCAGGGCTAGCGGGACGGGTGAGCAGTACTTC.

The J gene is TRBJ1-2, the V gene TRBV12-3 or TRBV12-4; D gene uncertain. The CDR3 length is 13 residues. Trimming pared 6 bases from V and 4 bases from J, leaving 12 bases between. Here the CDR3 DNA reads TGTGCCAGCAGCGGGCTCGACCCCTATGGCTACACCTTC. Encoded protein: CASSGLDPYGYTF.

This sequence joins TRBV7-6 and TRBJ2-2, with 11 nucleotides matching TRBD2. The CDR3 runs to 19 residues. V shed 1 base, J shed 6 bases, and the junction held 13 bases outside the gene matches. Germline V gene data show CDR1 as SGHVS and CDR2 as FNYEAQ. DNA of the CDR3: TGTGCCAGCAGCTTAGTCGAGACTAGCGGGACTAATTATGCCGGGGAGCTGTTTTTT. Its translation: CASSLVETSGTNYAGELFF.

The sample holds many counts of this clonotype. Its ends do not fully match the called genes, so a read error is possible. This rearrangement joins TRBV7-2 to TRBJ2-7; D is ambiguous. The CDR3 is made up of 13 amino acids. Per germline, CDR1 SGHTA and CDR2 FQGNSA. The CDR3 sequence: CASRLWTVHEQYF. The CDR3 DNA reads TGTGCCAGCCGCTTATGGACGGTCCACGAGCAGTACTTC.

The V call is TRBV20-1, the J call TRBJ2-2; D is unclear. Germline-derived CDR1 and CDR2 are DFQATT and SNEGSKA (reference sequence). Trimming removed 3 bases from V and 5 bases from J, with 13 bases in between. This CDR3 region has 14 residues. Here the CDR3 DNA reads TGCAGTGCTAGGGTCGGCCACTCGACCGGGGAGCTGTTTTTT. Its translation: CSARVGHSTGELFF.

This clonotype was picked up a small number of times. V gene TRBV20-1 combines with J gene TRBJ1-4, with D possibly being TRBD1 (6 bases). V was shortened by 6 bases and J by 6 bases, with 11 bases between the two germline ends. Germline assignment: CDR1 DFQATT and CDR2 SNEGSKA (reference sequence). CDR3 size: 12 residues. DNA of the CDR3: TGCAGTGCCAACAGGGTCGATGAAAAACTGTTTTTT. Translated: CSANRVDEKLFF.

The chain employs TRBV6-5 and TRBJ1-2, with 10 positions matching TRBD1. V lost 4 bases, J lost 8 bases, and 4 bases stayed unmatched. CDR3 length equals 13 residues. Looked up from germline, CDR1 is MNHEY and CDR2 is SVGAGI. CDR3 loop: CASSSGTGVGYTF. The CDR3 DNA follows: TGTGCCAGCAGTTCCGGGACAGGGGTCGGCTACACCTTC.

This clonotype was seen a few times. This chain uses TRBV5-4 with TRBJ2-5, with 13 bases fitting TRBD2. Germline assignment: CDR1 SGHNT and CDR2 YYREEE (reference sequence). This CDR3 has 16 amino acids. V trimming: 4 bases; J trimming: 0 bases; junction bases outside the gene matches: 3. CDR3 in amino acids: CASSLGLAGDQETQYF. In DNA, the CDR3 is TGTGCCAGCAGCCTAGGACTAGCGGGAGACCAAGAGACCCAGTACTTC.

This clonotype was counted only a few times. This chain's CDR3 is CASIEMAAVNNEQFF. The CDR3 bases are TGTGCCAGCATCGAAATGGCCGCGGTGAACAATGAGCAGTTCTTC. This chain links TRBV7-8 with TRBJ2-1; no clear D. Per germline, CDR1 SGHVS and CDR2 FQNEAQ. V lost 7 bases to trimming and J lost 5 bases, with 18 bases between them. The CDR3 runs 15 residues.

This clonotype showed up just a few times. The chain joins TRBV6-1 to TRBJ2-7; 8 bases are a match to TRBD1. The CDR3 covers 15 residues. CDR1 MNHNS and CDR2 SASEGT come from the germline V gene. Unmatched junction bases numbered 9, after V lost 6 bases and J lost 2 bases. CDR3 coding DNA: TGTGCCAGCAGGCCACAGACAGGGGCTCCCTACGAGCAGTACTTC. This translates into CASRPQTGAPYEQYF.

Concerning this clonotype: An end of the junction does not agree with germline; a read error may underlie this. This sequence joins TRBV29-1 and TRBJ2-3, with a possible D match to TRBD2 (5 bases). The germline gives CDR1 SQVTM, CDR2 ANQGSEA. The CDR3 is 14 amino acids. The CDR3 is CGVDPPGLADTQYF. DNA for the CDR3: TGCGGCGTTGACCCACCCGGACTGGCAGATACGCAGTATTTT.

This clonotype was observed a few times. This chain connects TRBV6-5 to TRBJ2-4, with a possible D match to TRBD1 (6 bases). Germline V lookup: CDR1 MNHEY, CDR2 SVGAGI. The CDR3 is 15 amino acids. The germline V and J ends were trimmed by 4 bases and 14 bases, with 24 bases remaining between them. The chain's CDR3 is CASSSYRASHTIEYF. The CDR3 bases are TGTGCCAGCAGTTCCTACAGGGCTTCACATACTATAGAGTACTTC.

This sequence joins TRBV28 and TRBJ2-7; 16 positions agree with TRBD2. V dropped 6 bases and J dropped 3; count of bases not matched to a gene: 8. Germline assignment: CDR1 MDHEN and CDR2 SYDVKM. This CDR3 is built from 17 residues. The CDR3 coding sequence is TGTGCCAGCAGCGGAATGGGACTAGCGGGAGGGCTCTACGAGCAGTACTTC. Translation gives CASSGMGLAGGLYEQYF.

Only a few counts were recorded for this clonotype. The V gene is TRBV7-8, the J gene TRBJ2-3; D not resolved. This CDR3 comprises 12 residues. Trimming left V 5 bases short and J 7 bases short, with 10 bases between. CDR1 and CDR2 from the germline V gene are SGHVS and FQNEAQ. The CDR3 bases are TGTGCCAGCAGCCCAGTAGAAAATACGCAGTATTTT. Its translation is CASSPVENTQYF.

DNA for the CDR3: TGTGCCAGCAGTTTAAGACGTGGTGGTCTGTTTTTT. Amino acid sequence: CASSLRRGGLFF. The V call is TRBV12-3 or TRBV12-4, the J call TRBJ2-2; D is uncertain. The CDR3 loop spans 12 amino acids. V dropped 2 bases and J dropped 14 bases, with 12 bases sitting between them.

This clonotype was seen repeatedly, ten times or more. V gene TRBV28 combines with J gene TRBJ1-5, with D possibly TRBD1 on 5 matching bases. The CDR3 length is 15 residues. V gave up 3 bases and J gave up 4 bases, with 13 bases separating them. Per germline, CDR1 MDHEN and CDR2 SYDVKM. CDR3 nucleotide sequence: TGTGCCAGCAGTTTCAGTGGCAGGGAAAATCAGCCCCAGCATTTT. Its protein product is CASSFSGRENQPQHF. The full variable domain, its missing parts supplied by reference TRBV28 and TRBJ1-5, is DVKVTQSSRYLVKRTGEKVFLECVQDMDHENMFWYRQDPGLGLRLIYFSYDVKMKEKGDIPEGYSVSREKKERFSLILESASTNQTSMYLCASSFSGRENQPQHFGDGTRLSIL.

V usage is TRBV20-1 and J usage is TRBJ1-1; possibly TRBD1 for D (5 bases). V shed 6 bases and J shed 5 bases, with 19 bases lying between them. CDR3 length: 14 residues. CDR1 and CDR2 (germline): DFQATT, SNEGSKA (reference sequence). The CDR3 reads CSAYDLRTHTEAFF. The CDR3 region has the DNA TGCAGTGCCTATGATTTGAGGACACATACTGAAGCTTTCTTT.